This T cell receptor (beta chain) was observed in a study of blood T cell repertoires in COVID-19. Study in general: COVID-19 samples from acute and convalescent phases originated in the United States, Italy and Spain.

The CDR3 spans 15 residues. The ends lost 3 bases at V and 4 bases at J; junction bases unmatched: 9. The germline gives CDR1 SGHRS, CDR2 YFSETQ. Under the authors' procedure: Amplification from reference gene primers served as the basis for estimated nucleated cell counts. Sequencing used immunoSEQ multiplex PCR; TCRdb keeps in-frame clones, though not all of them. That table is the source of V, J and clone size, and D and trimming were worked out from the DNA. The sample carries 200,000 to 250,000 clones, 80% to 95% recorded once. The specimen was peripheral blood. This sequence joins TRBV5-1 and TRBJ1-1; 7 bases are shared with TRBD1. The clonotype originates from a young man with COVID-19, enrolled during active disease. CDR3 amino acids: CASSSGQASGTEAFF. The CDR3, as DNA: TGCGCCAGCAGCTCCGGACAGGCTTCGGGCACTGAAGCTTTCTTT.